Each of the 26 T cell receptor beta chains below was sequenced from the same sample in a study of read filtering for tumor transcriptome and immune sequencing. This library used around 0.4 ug RNA and molecular barcoded adaptors spanning alpha/delta and beta/gamma chains. TCRdb passed the reads through MiXCR, listing each CDR3 protein once. The data contain some 120,000 distinct CDR3 sequences, over 10% of them singletons. The sequenced material came from a population of CD138-negative cells sorted from bone marrow. The receptor set was obtained from a donor aged 40 or over with multiple myeloma.

Only a few counts were recorded for this clonotype. A much larger clone sits a single nucleotide away, making a read error possible. The chain is built from TRBV5-1 and TRBJ1-5; D not resolved. CDR1 and CDR2 from the germline V gene are SGHRS and YFSETQ. The CDR3 contains 14 residues. V was pared by 0 bases and J by 3 bases, with 7 bases between. In DNA form, the CDR3 reads TGCGCCAGCAGCTTGGACTCCTACAATCAGCCCCAGCATTTT. This encodes CASSLDSYNQPQHF.

J is TRBJ2-2 and V is TRBV7-2; no definite D call. Trimming took off 2 bases at V and 1 base at J, with 8 bases between the two ends. Germline V gives CDR1 SGHTA, CDR2 FQGNSA. The CDR3 covers 15 residues. CDR3 DNA: TGTGCCAGCAGCTTAAATCGACAGAACACCGGGGAGCTGTTTTTT. It is translated as CASSLNRQNTGELFF.

This sequence joins TRBV9 and TRBJ2-1; TRBD2 matches at 7 bases. Germline-derived CDR1 and CDR2 are SGDLS and YYNGEE. The CDR3 length is 17 residues. The J segment lost 0 bases and the V segment lost 0 bases, leaving 6 bases of the junction unmatched. The CDR3 nucleotides read TGTGCCAGCAGCGTAGCTACAAGCGGGGTCTCCTACAATGAGCAGTTCTTC. Translation: CASSVATSGVSYNEQFF.

This clonotype was counted many times. The V gene is TRBV20-1, the J gene TRBJ2-7, with TRBD2 matching 9 bases. This CDR3 comprises 13 residues. Germline CDR1 and CDR2: DFQATT and SNEGSKA (reference sequence). Losses at the gene ends were 7 bases for V and 5 bases for J; bases not matched to a gene: 9. For the CDR3, the DNA is TGCAGTGTCACCCCTAGCGGGATCGACGAGCAGTACTTC. Its translation: CSVTPSGIDEQYF.

This sequence joins TRBV10-3 and TRBJ1-3; D is unclear. This CDR3 contains 14 residues. Germline values: CDR1 ENHRY, CDR2 SYGVKD. The ends were cut back, 10 bases at V and 0 bases at J, with 13 bases in the middle. CDR3 in amino acids: CATLQPNSGNTIYF. CDR3 sequence (DNA): TGTGCCACCCTCCAGCCGAACTCTGGAAACACCATATATTTT.

The table lists this clonotype with many counts. V usage is TRBV7-8 and J usage is TRBJ2-2; TRBD2 agrees at 8 bases. The CDR3 consists of 16 residues. The ends lost 0 bases at V and 1 base at J; junction bases unmatched: 1. Per the germline V gene, CDR1 is SGHVS and CDR2 is FQNEAQ. The CDR3: CASSLALAGNTGELFF. CDR3 coding DNA: TGTGCCAGCAGCTTAGCGCTAGCGGGGAACACCGGGGAGCTGTTTTTT.

This clonotype turned up a few times. The chain recombines TRBV27 with TRBJ2-2; possible D gene TRBD2, 6 bases. This CDR3 has 15 residues. In germline, CDR1 is MNHEY, CDR2 SMNVEV (reference sequence). Trimming took 4 bases from V and 3 from J, leaving 12 bases between them. CDR3 DNA sequence: TGTGCCAGCAGTTGGGACTCCCCCTACACCGGGGAGCTGTTTTTT. It codes for CASSWDSPYTGELFF.

The chain recombines TRBV12-3 or TRBV12-4 with TRBJ2-2, with TRBD1 matching 8 bases. The CDR3 length is 15 residues. The ends lost 6 bases at V and 6 bases at J; junction bases unmatched: 9. The chain's CDR3 is CASSRTGKGSGELFF. CDR3 nucleotide sequence: TGTGCCAGCAGCAGGACAGGGAAAGGGTCCGGGGAGCTGTTTTTT.

This clonotype was detected ten times or more. V and J are TRBV5-8 and TRBJ2-1; TRBD2 aligns across 13 bases. The V gene's germline CDR1 is SGHTS and CDR2 YDEGEE. The CDR3 extends over 17 amino acids. J lost 7 bases, V lost 0 bases, and 7 bases had no gene match. DNA of the CDR3: TGTGCCAGCAGCTTGGAATTCGGGACTAGCGGGAAGAATGAGCAGTTCTTC. Encoded protein: CASSLEFGTSGKNEQFF.

For this clonotype: This likely traces to a read error, being one base from a far larger clone. The chain carries TRBV3-1 and TRBJ1-1; D ambiguous. Looked up from germline, CDR1 is LGHDT and CDR2 is YNNKEL (reference sequence). The CDR3 has 13 amino acids. CDR3 loop: CASSQGQNTVAFF. In DNA form, the CDR3 reads TGTGCCAGCAGCCAGGGCCAGAACACTGTAGCTTTCTTT. Based on the CDR3 plus reference TRBV3-1 and TRBJ1-1, the full variable domain is DTAVSQTPKYLVTQMGNDKSIKCEQNLGHDTMYWYKQDSKKFLKIMFSYNNKELIINETVPNRFSPKSPDKAHLNLHINSLELGDSAVYFCASSQGQNTVAFFGQGTRLTVV.

The table lists this clonotype with many counts. This chain links TRBV5-1 with TRBJ2-2; D gene ambiguous. Trimming removed 0 bases from V and 0 bases from J, with 9 bases in between. Germline lookup yields CDR1 SGHRS and CDR2 YFSETQ. The CDR3 totals 16 residues. This CDR3 reads CASSLEGQSNTGELFF. In DNA form, the CDR3 reads TGCGCCAGCAGCTTGGAAGGGCAATCGAACACCGGGGAGCTGTTTTTT.

This clonotype has a count of ten or more. CDR3 nucleotide sequence: TGTGCCAGCAGTGAGACAGGGCTCTCCTACGAGCAGTACTTC. Encoded protein: CASSETGLSYEQYF. This chain connects TRBV7-9 to TRBJ2-7, with TRBD1 matching over 7 bases. V dropped 6 bases and J dropped 0; count of bases not matched to a gene: 5. The germline gives CDR1 SEHNR, CDR2 FQNEAQ (reference sequence). The CDR3 consists of 14 residues.

The rearrangement uses TRBV28 and TRBJ2-1, with 13 bases matching TRBD2. The J segment lost 7 bases and the V segment lost 1 base, leaving 13 bases of the junction unmatched. The CDR3 has 19 residues. CDR1 is MDHEN, CDR2 SYDVKM, per germline. The CDR3 sequence is CASSLLQGPGLAGRNEQFF. In DNA form, the CDR3 reads TGTGCCAGCAGTTTATTACAGGGTCCGGGACTAGCGGGACGAAATGAGCAGTTCTTC.

This chain joins TRBV7-6 and TRBJ2-2; 7 nucleotides line up with TRBD1. The V segment lost 6 bases and the J segment 6 bases; nucleotides outside the gene matches: 16. Germline CDR1 is SGHVS and CDR2 is FNYEAQ. The CDR3 runs to 17 residues. This chain's CDR3 is CASRTDRITGEAGELFF. CDR3 sequence (DNA): TGTGCCAGCAGAACCGACAGGATAACAGGGGAAGCCGGGGAGCTGTTTTTT.

This clonotype was seen ten or more times. The chain recombines TRBV29-1 with TRBJ2-1; 8 bases match TRBD1. This CDR3 is built from 13 residues. Per germline, CDR1 SQVTM and CDR2 ANQGSEA. After removal of 7 bases from V and 1 base from J, the junction contained 3 bases not matched to a gene. The CDR3 is CSGQGASYNEQFF. CDR3 nucleotides: TGCAGCGGTCAGGGGGCGTCCTACAATGAGCAGTTCTTC.

There are many counts of this clonotype. The chain employs TRBV7-9 and TRBJ2-3, with TRBD2 identical over 9 bases. The V gene end was trimmed by 0 bases and the J gene end by 5 bases; junction bases not matched to a gene: 0. The CDR3 length is 14 residues. Looked up from germline, CDR1 is SEHNR and CDR2 is FQNEAQ (reference sequence). CDR3 sequence: CASSLATSGDTQYF. Written as DNA, the CDR3 is TGTGCCAGCAGCTTAGCGACTAGCGGAGATACGCAGTATTTT.

This clonotype showed up just a few times. The chain joins TRBV19 to TRBJ1-1; D unclear. This CDR3 spans 13 amino acids. The germline CDR1 and CDR2 sequences are LNHDA and SQIVND (reference sequence). The V end was cut by 3 bases, the J end by 1 base, with 6 bases between. The CDR3 region is CASSIQKNTEAFF. CDR3 nucleotides: TGTGCCAGTAGTATCCAAAAGAACACTGAAGCTTTCTTT.

This clonotype appeared many times. V usage is TRBV7-3 and J usage is TRBJ2-1; no clear D. This CDR3 has 12 residues. V lost 6 bases and J lost 9, with 12 bases in between. Germline V gives CDR1 SGHTA, CDR2 FQGTGA. The CDR3 bases are TGTGCCAGCAGTTTACACGTAGGTGAGCAGTTCTTC. Its translation: CASSLHVGEQFF.

There are many counts of this clonotype. The V and J genes are TRBV5-1 and TRBJ2-2, with TRBD1 matching over 7 bases. Germline V gene lookup returns CDR1 SGHRS and CDR2 YFSETQ. V shed 2 bases, J shed 3 bases, and the junction held 4 bases outside the gene matches. The CDR3 covers 15 residues. CDR3: CASSFRQGYTGELFF. DNA for the CDR3: TGCGCCAGCAGCTTTCGACAGGGCTACACCGGGGAGCTGTTTTTT.

Points on this clonotype: This may arise from a read error, as a much more abundant clone is one base away. The V call is TRBV29-1, the J call TRBJ1-6; unclear D gene. Per the germline V gene, CDR1 is SQVTM and CDR2 is ANQGSEA. The CDR3 is 13 amino acids. The CDR3 nucleotides read TGCAGCGTGACCTGGGGTGGGGATTCACCCCCCCACTTT. It translates to CSVTWGGDSPPHF.

This clonotype was seen repeatedly, ten times or more. J is TRBJ2-5 and V is TRBV2; 9 positions agree with TRBD2. Germline V gene sequence: CDR1 SNHLY, CDR2 FYNNEI. Trimming cost V 5 bases and J 5 bases; bases outside gene matches: 3. CDR3 length equals 13 residues. This chain's CDR3 is CASSLAGDETQYF. For the CDR3, the DNA is TGTGCCAGCAGTTTAGCGGGGGACGAGACCCAGTACTTC.

This clonotype showed up many times. V usage is TRBV5-1 and J usage is TRBJ2-3; 11 nucleotides agree with TRBD2. Germline CDR1 and CDR2: SGHRS and YFSETQ. V trimming: 0 bases; J trimming: 2 bases; junction bases outside the gene matches: 8. The CDR3 sequence is 18 residues long. The CDR3 region has the DNA TGCGCCAGCAGCTTGGTTCCGGGACTAGCGGAACCCACAGATACGCAGTATTTT. Protein product: CASSLVPGLAEPTDTQYF.

This clonotype turned up a few times. The chain links TRBV4-1 to TRBJ2-3, with 8 nucleotides matching TRBD2. J was trimmed by 4 bases and V by 3 bases; bases with no gene match: 18. The CDR3 consists of 19 residues. From germline, CDR1 is MGHRA and CDR2 YSYEKL. CDR3 residues: CASSQSAGRADNHPDTQYF. CDR3 coding DNA: TGCGCCAGCAGCCAGAGTGCCGGGAGGGCTGACAACCACCCAGATACGCAGTATTTT.

In the case of this clonotype: A much bigger clone sits one base away, suggesting this may be a read error. The chain links TRBV3-1 to TRBJ2-5; D might be TRBD2 (6 bases). CDR1 LGHDT and CDR2 YNNKEL come from the germline V gene (reference sequence). V shed 4 bases and J shed 4 bases, with 13 bases lying between them. This CDR3 comprises 14 residues. The CDR3 loop is CASSPPSAGETQYF. CDR3 sequence (DNA): TGTGCCAGCAGCCCTCCTAGCGCAGGAGAGACCCAGTACTTC.

This clonotype appeared many times. The chain employs TRBV7-3 and TRBJ2-6; 7 nucleotides agree with TRBD1. Germline V gene data show CDR1 as SGHTA and CDR2 as FQGTGA. V lost 5 bases, J lost 4 bases, and 8 bases stayed unmatched. This CDR3 has 16 residues. CDR3 bases: TGTGCCAGCAGCCGAAAAACAGGGGTAGGGGCCAACGTCCTGACTTTC. Residues: CASSRKTGVGANVLTF.

The sample holds many counts of this clonotype. V is TRBV9 and J is TRBJ2-5, with 9 bases identical to TRBD2. CDR1 SGDLS and CDR2 YYNGEE come from the germline V gene. The CDR3 sequence is 15 residues long. The V gene end was trimmed by 4 bases and the J gene end by 5 bases; junction bases not matched to a gene: 9. CDR3 nucleotides: TGTGCCAGCAGCCCTCAAAGCGGGAGGACGGAGACCCAGTACTTC. Its translation is CASSPQSGRTETQYF.